The TCR beta chain under discussion was sequenced for a study of blood T cell repertoires in COVID-19. At the level of the study: The United States, Italy and Spain supplied acute and convalescent COVID-19 samples. Sample material is recorded as cDNA or gDNA derived from T cells, B-cell-depleted T cells, or PBMCs.

Source study methods: The assay estimated nucleated cells by amplifying reference gene primers. The assay was immunoSEQ multiplex PCR, and TCRdb's table has in-frame clones only and misses some. That table is the source of V, J and clone size, and D and trimming were worked out from the DNA. Altogether about 68,000 clones are present, approximately 85% being singletons, with the ten largest covering roughly 24%. Germline V gene data show CDR1 as SQVTM and CDR2 as ANQGSEA. CDR3 length: 14 residues. V lost 5 bases, J lost 0 bases, and 14 bases lay in between. The sequence derives from a man between 50 and 59 years old with acute or convalescent COVID-19. This chain connects TRBV29-1 to TRBJ2-7; D may be TRBD1 (6 bases). The sequencing input was peripheral blood. CDR3 sequence reads: CSVPRQGSSYEQYF. CDR3 nucleotides: TGCAGCGTTCCCAGGCAGGGGAGCTCCTACGAGCAGTACTTC.